This entry lists 12 T cell receptor beta chains sequenced from one sample in a study of T cells after yellow fever vaccination. TCRdb itself ran the 5' RACE reads through MiXCR, one entry per CDR3 protein. The table includes hundreds of thousands of distinct CDR3 sequences, 6% to 8% detected once. Sequencing was performed on PBMCs, taken 5 days after the yellow fever booster vaccination. These receptors were taken from a man aged 25-45 years who received the YFV17D yellow fever vaccine.

There are a few counts of this clonotype. The rearrangement joins TRBV10-3 to TRBJ2-7; 9 bases match TRBD1. From germline, CDR1 is ENHRY and CDR2 SYGVKD. The CDR3 extends over 12 amino acids. J lost 2 bases, V lost 8 bases, and 1 base had no gene match. CDR3 loop: CAIGTGPYEQYF. The CDR3 DNA is TGTGCCATCGGGACAGGGCCCTACGAGCAGTACTTC.

The chain combines TRBV20-1 with TRBJ2-3, with 8 bases fitting TRBD2. The junction had 6 bases not matched to a gene; V was cut back by 5 bases and J by 2 bases. The V gene's germline CDR1 is DFQATT and CDR2 SNEGSKA (reference sequence). The CDR3 loop spans 14 amino acids. CDR3 amino acids: CSAEAGATTDTQYF. The CDR3 nucleotides read TGCAGTGCTGAAGCGGGAGCTACCACAGATACGCAGTATTTT.

This clonotype turned up a few times. The rearrangement joins TRBV12-3 or TRBV12-4 to TRBJ2-1; the match to TRBD2 covers 9 bases. CDR3 size: 14 residues. V was clipped by 3 bases and J by 7 bases; unmatched bases: 4. CDR3 bases: TGTGCCAGCAGTTTGGAGCGGGAGGTAAATGAGCAGTTCTTC. Protein: CASSLEREVNEQFF.

The CDR3 nucleotides read TGTGCCAGCAGCTTAGTACAGCATGAGCAGTTCTTC. This sequence encodes CASSLVQHEQFF. The rearrangement uses TRBV7-9 and TRBJ2-1; D gene uncertain. Trimming took off 1 base at V and 8 bases at J, with 6 bases between the two ends. In germline, CDR1 is SEHNR, CDR2 FQNEAQ (reference sequence). The CDR3 extends over 12 amino acids.

This clonotype has just a few counts. The chain links TRBV12-3 or TRBV12-4 to TRBJ1-5, with D possibly TRBD1 on 5 matching bases. There are 14 residues in the CDR3. The ends were cut back, 5 bases at V and 4 bases at J, with 12 bases in the middle. CDR3 loop: CASSHTGENQPQHF. DNA of the CDR3: TGTGCCAGCAGTCACACAGGAGAAAATCAGCCCCAGCATTTT.

The table lists this clonotype with many counts. The rearrangement joins TRBV3-1 to TRBJ2-1; D gene uncertain. The CDR3 consists of 12 residues. Germline-derived CDR1 and CDR2 are LGHDT and YNNKEL (reference sequence). Trimming took off 4 bases at V and 9 bases at J, with 10 bases between the two ends. The DNA of the CDR3 is TGTGCCAGCAGCCCGACGAAAGGTGAGCAGTTCTTC. This encodes CASSPTKGEQFF.

This clonotype was found a few times. This chain uses TRBV6-2 or TRBV6-3 with TRBJ2-1; 9 bases are a match to TRBD2. This CDR3 comprises 16 residues. Per germline, CDR1 MNHEY and CDR2 SVGEGT. The V and J ends lost 9 bases and 3 bases, in that order; junction bases with no gene match: 12. The CDR3 nucleotides are TGTGCCAGTAAAAGACTAGCGGAGAACTTCTACAATGAGCAGTTCTTC. Encoded protein: CASKRLAENFYNEQFF.

J is TRBJ2-7 and V is TRBV5-6; tentatively, D is TRBD1 (5 bases). This CDR3 has 13 amino acids. Per the germline V gene, CDR1 is SGHDT and CDR2 is YYEEEE. V was cut by 6 bases and J by 3 bases, with 13 bases left in between. The CDR3 protein is CASNNWGDYEQYF. The CDR3 DNA reads as TGTGCCAGCAATAACTGGGGCGACTACGAGCAGTACTTC.

This clonotype was seen repeatedly, ten times or more. The chain is built from TRBV6-5 and TRBJ2-7; D is unclear. The CDR3 loop spans 16 amino acids. V was shortened by 4 bases and J by 0 bases, with 16 bases between the two germline ends. The germline V gene has CDR1 MNHEY and CDR2 SVGAGI. CDR3 sequence (DNA): TGTGCCAGCAGTTTCCTCGGGCCCTTAAACTCCTACGAGCAGTACTTC. The encoded protein is CASSFLGPLNSYEQYF.

J is TRBJ1-5 and V is TRBV9, with D perhaps TRBD1 (5 bases). V dropped 0 bases and J dropped 3 bases, with 13 bases sitting between them. The CDR3 has 16 amino acids. From germline, CDR1 is SGDLS and CDR2 YYNGEE. The CDR3 loop reads CASSVADSPFNQPQHF. CDR3 sequence (DNA): TGTGCCAGCAGCGTAGCCGACAGCCCCTTCAATCAGCCCCAGCATTTT.

The chain links TRBV7-2 to TRBJ1-6; D might be TRBD1 (6 bases). The CDR3 has 14 residues. Germline lookup yields CDR1 SGHTA and CDR2 FQGNSA. V was cut by 5 bases and J by 10 bases, with 15 bases left in between. CDR3 nucleotide sequence: TGTGCCAGCAGCCCTCAGGGGATTTGGTCACCCCTCCACTTT. This sequence encodes CASSPQGIWSPLHF.

This clonotype was seen a few times. The V and J genes are TRBV12-3 or TRBV12-4 and TRBJ1-2; possibly TRBD1 for D (5 bases). Between the trimmed V and J ends, which lost 3 bases and 7 bases, there was a span of 12 bases. The CDR3 extends over 13 amino acids. In DNA, the CDR3 is TGTGCCAGCAGTTTTTGGGGCGCTAGTGGCTACACCTTC. Translated: CASSFWGASGYTF.